This T cell receptor beta chain was identified in a study of breast tumors, draining lymph nodes, adjacent tissues. TCRdb reanalysed the multiplex PCR reads using MiXCR and keeps one entry per CDR3 protein. The data hold approximately 210,000 distinct CDR3 sequences, with nearly 35% observed a single time. General study findings and limits: Data only fit, rather than demonstrated, lymph node origin of most tumor T cells. The data were judged consistent with most tumor T cells coming from lymph node and expanding in tumor. Tumors had less TCR diversity than lymph nodes, more than nontumor tissue.

Notes on this clonotype: Its matching antigen is unknown.

Axillary draining lymph nodes of breast cancer patients supplied the node samples. This TCR derives from a female donor with breast cancer. Some clones in this sample may be carry-over from other donors' samples. The sample taken for sequencing was axillary lymph node tissue.

Written as DNA, the CDR3 is TGTGCCAGCAGCCACTTACGGGCGGGGGAAGAGACCCAGTACTTC. Translating gives CASSHLRAGEETQYF. The rearrangement links TRBV7-9 to TRBJ2-5, with 7 bases that match TRBD2. The germline gives CDR1 SEHNR, CDR2 FQNEAQ (reference sequence). This CDR3 comprises 15 residues. The ends lost 5 bases at V and 3 bases at J; junction bases unmatched: 9.